The 15 T cell receptor beta chains below come from one sample, sequenced in a study of Graves' ophthalmopathy and Graves' hyperthyroidism (dated 2018 in TCRdb). Sequencer: Illumina HiSeq 2000. For repertoire sequencing, TCR beta CDR3 regions were amplified from RNA transcripts. HTBI primers and the Qiagen OneStep RT-PCR kit were used in a first-round RT-PCR, which was followed by a second-round multiplex PCR, size selection and purification. TCRdb trimmed public reads at Q25 via fastp, called clones via MiXCR and kept in-frame beta chains. Entries that share a CDR3 protein sequence are merged under the most common genes and DNA. Counted in this sample were around 600,000 distinct CDR3 sequences; roughly 39% of them appeared once. 3% to 3.5% of the sample rests with the top ten. Sequencing input: peripheral blood. All receptors derive from an adult man with Graves' ophthalmopathy.

The chain combines TRBV25-1 with TRBJ2-5; 8 bases fit TRBD2. Germline V lookup: CDR1 MGHDK, CDR2 SYGVNS. The CDR3 contains 13 residues. Trimming at V came to 7 bases and at J to 5 bases, leaving 6 bases not matched to a gene. In nucleotides, the CDR3 is TGTGCCAGCACTAGCGGGTCGAGCGAGACCCAGTACTTC. Protein: CASTSGSSETQYF.

About this clonotype: This is likely a read error, given that the CDR3 carries no conserved phenylalanine or tryptophan at its end. This chain uses TRBV19 with TRBJ2-2; no reliable D call. V lost 3 bases to trimming and J lost 0 bases, with 11 bases between them. The CDR3 extends over 16 amino acids. From germline, CDR1 is LNHDA and CDR2 SQIVND (reference sequence). CDR3 DNA sequence: TGTGCCAGTAGTATTCTGCGGATCTCGAACACCGGGGAGCTGTTTCTT. This codes for CASSILRISNTGELFL.

The chain links TRBV7-9 to TRBJ1-1; tentatively, D is TRBD1 (5 bases). Trimming took 3 bases from V and 5 from J, leaving 16 bases between them. Germline-derived CDR1 and CDR2 are SEHNR and FQNEAQ (reference sequence). The length of the CDR3 is 15 residues. CDR3 in amino acids: CASSLYRDRYTEAFF. DNA for the CDR3: TGTGCCAGCAGCTTGTACCGGGACCGTTATACTGAAGCTTTCTTT.

Of note for this clonotype: The junction departs from the called germline gene at one end, perhaps through a read error. The chain has TRBV24-1 and TRBJ2-5; D is tentatively TRBD1 or TRBD2 (6 bases each). This CDR3 contains 15 residues. The germline V gene has CDR1 KGHDR and CDR2 SFDVKD. The CDR3 DNA reads as TGTGCCAGCAGTTACCTCGGGGGCCCCCAAGAGACCCAGTACTTC. Its translation: CASSYLGGPQETQYF.

This clonotype has ten or more counts. The V and J genes are TRBV10-3 and TRBJ1-1, with D possibly being TRBD1 (6 bases). The CDR3 totals 12 residues. Trimming shortened V by 8 bases and J by 6 bases, and 13 bases separated the two germline ends. Germline CDR1 ENHRY, CDR2 SYGVKD. The CDR3 nucleotides read TGTGCCATCCGGGCAGGGGTCGCTGAAGCTTTCTTT. Protein product: CAIRAGVAEAFF.

J is TRBJ1-2 and V is TRBV4-1; D uncertain. Deletions cut 2 bases from V and 10 bases from J, with 11 bases between. The CDR3 is 12 residues long. In germline, CDR1 is MGHRA, CDR2 YSYEKL. CDR3 nucleotide sequence: TGCGCCAGCAGCCAAATTGGGGTGGTCTACACCTTC. Encoded protein: CASSQIGVVYTF.

The CDR3 nucleotides are TGTGCCATCAGTGACGTTGGACCGGGACAGGGGGATTCACCCCTCCACTTT. Its protein is CAISDVGPGQGDSPLHF. The V call is TRBV10-3, the J call TRBJ1-6, with TRBD1 matching over 11 bases. V shed 3 bases and J 8 bases; nucleotides not matched to a gene: 9. The CDR3 length is 17 residues. CDR1 and CDR2 from the germline V gene are ENHRY and SYGVKD.

A word on this clonotype: A much larger clone sits a single nucleotide away, making a read error possible. The chain employs TRBV7-9 and TRBJ1-5; D is unclear. CDR1 SEHNR and CDR2 FQNEAQ come from the germline V gene (reference sequence). The CDR3 runs 16 residues. DNA for the CDR3: TGTGCCAGCAGCTTAGTAGGCGGAGCTAGCAGTCAGCCCCAGCATTTT. It encodes CASSLVGGASSQPQHF.

The chain combines TRBV20-1 with TRBJ2-7; D possibly corresponds to TRBD1 (5 bases). Per the germline V gene, CDR1 is DFQATT and CDR2 is SNEGSKA (reference sequence). CDR3 length: 12 amino acids. CDR3 DNA sequence: TGCAGCGCAACCGGACACAACTACGAGCAGTACTTC. It encodes CSATGHNYEQYF.

This clonotype was counted ten times or more. V gene TRBV14 combines with J gene TRBJ1-1; D ambiguous. Germline V CDR1 and CDR2: SGHDN, FVKESK. Trimming stripped 6 bases from V and 0 bases from J, with 8 bases between. CDR3 length equals 13 residues. This CDR3 is CASRQQMNTEAFF. The CDR3, as DNA: TGTGCCAGCAGACAACAGATGAACACTGAAGCTTTCTTT.

This clonotype was observed at least ten times. The CDR3 nucleotides are TGCGCCAGCAGCTTGGACAGGGACTACGAGCAGTACTTC. This codes for CASSLDRDYEQYF. The rearrangement uses TRBV5-1 and TRBJ2-7, with a weak D call TRBD1 (6 bases). The germline gives CDR1 SGHRS, CDR2 YFSETQ. This CDR3 has 13 amino acids. V lost 0 bases and J lost 3, with 7 bases in between. Using reference TRBV5-1 and TRBJ2-7 for the parts outside the CDR3, the full variable domain is KAGVTQTPRYLIKTRGQQVTLSCSPISGHRSVSWYQQTPGQGLQFLFEYFSETQRNKGNFPGRFSGRQFSNSRSEMNVSTLELGDSALYLCASSLDRDYEQYFGPGTRLTVT.

V gene TRBV12-3 or TRBV12-4 combines with J gene TRBJ1-6; 7 bases are shared with TRBD1. The CDR3 has 16 amino acids. J was trimmed by 2 bases and V by 4 bases; bases with no gene match: 5. The DNA for the CDR3 is TGTGCCAGCAGTTCCACAGGGGACGCCTATAATTCACCCCTCCACTTT. Translation: CASSSTGDAYNSPLHF.

The chain recombines TRBV5-1 with TRBJ1-1; D might be TRBD1 (5 bases). The germline gives CDR1 SGHRS, CDR2 YFSETQ. The CDR3 runs to 16 residues. Between the trimmed V and J ends, which lost 4 bases and 0 bases, there was a span of 16 bases. The CDR3 DNA reads TGCGCCAGCAGCACCCCCTGGCGGGGGATGAACACTGAAGCTTTCTTT. Amino acids: CASSTPWRGMNTEAFF.

In the case of this clonotype: Possible read error: a much larger clone is one base away. The chain couples TRBV25-1 to TRBJ2-5; the D gene could be TRBD1 or TRBD2 (6 bases each). The V gene's germline CDR1 is MGHDK and CDR2 SYGVNS. This CDR3 contains 14 residues. V lost 2 bases and J 2 bases, leaving 9 bases between the germline ends. The CDR3 DNA reads TGTGCCAGCAGTGAAGAGGGGGGACAAGAGACCCAGTACTTC. It translates to CASSEEGGQETQYF.

V is TRBV10-3 and J is TRBJ1-3; a weak D match, TRBD1 (5 bases). This CDR3 is 15 amino acids long. The germline V gene encodes CDR1 ENHRY and CDR2 SYGVKD. Trimming took off 6 bases at V and 2 bases at J, with 14 bases between the two ends. The CDR3 nucleotides are TGTGCCATCAGACCGGGACTTAGCACTGGAAACACCATATATTTT. Its protein product is CAIRPGLSTGNTIYF.